The clone carrying this T cell receptor beta chain occurred a few times. Then a second PCR, running roughly 7 to 11 cycles, was carried out with a sample-barcoded 5' primer and a J-beta primer mix. Every sample produced at least 3 million CDR3-containing paired-end reads. TCRdb passed the 5' RACE reads through MiXCR, listing each CDR3 protein once. The data contain about 670,000 distinct CDR3 sequences, 40% to 50% of them singletons. Germline V gives CDR1 SGHNT, CDR2 YYREEE (reference sequence). The CDR3 has 16 residues. The entry originates in a study of blood T cells in healthy people across ages. Study details: For every two T cells, template switching captured about one barcoded beta molecule.

The sample taken for sequencing was blood. The chain uses TRBV5-4 and TRBJ2-4, with D uncertain. With the DNA end fitting TRBJ2-7 better, the J assignment may be wrong. This sequence originates from a man older than 75 in good health. CDR3 coding DNA: TGTGCCAGCAGCTTGATGGGCCGCCGAGGTAGCTACGAGCAGTACTTC. Translated, it gives CASSLMGRRGSYEQYF.